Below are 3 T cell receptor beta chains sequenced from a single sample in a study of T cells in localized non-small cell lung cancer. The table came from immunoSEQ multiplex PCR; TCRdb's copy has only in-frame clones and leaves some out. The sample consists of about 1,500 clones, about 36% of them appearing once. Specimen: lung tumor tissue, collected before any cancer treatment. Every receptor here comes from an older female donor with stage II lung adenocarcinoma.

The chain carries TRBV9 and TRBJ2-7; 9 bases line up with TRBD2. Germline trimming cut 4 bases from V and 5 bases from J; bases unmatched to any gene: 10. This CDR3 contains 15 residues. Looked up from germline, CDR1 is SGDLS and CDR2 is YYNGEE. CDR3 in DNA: TGTGCCAGCAGCCCATTGGCGGGAGGGTTCCACGAGCAGTACTTC. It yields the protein CASSPLAGGFHEQYF.

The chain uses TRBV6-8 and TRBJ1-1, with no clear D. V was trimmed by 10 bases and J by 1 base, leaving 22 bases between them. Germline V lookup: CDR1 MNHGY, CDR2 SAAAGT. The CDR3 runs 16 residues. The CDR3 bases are TGTGCCATCGGTCGGGAAGGTATCGGGCAGAACACTGAAGCTTTCTTT. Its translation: CAIGREGIGQNTEAFF.

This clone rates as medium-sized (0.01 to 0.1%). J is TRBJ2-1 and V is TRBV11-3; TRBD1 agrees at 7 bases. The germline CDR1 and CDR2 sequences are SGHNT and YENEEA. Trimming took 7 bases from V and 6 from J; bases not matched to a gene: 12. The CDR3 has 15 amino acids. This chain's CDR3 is CASTHDRVERNEQFF. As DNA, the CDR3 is TGTGCCAGCACCCATGACAGGGTAGAACGCAATGAGCAGTTCTTC.